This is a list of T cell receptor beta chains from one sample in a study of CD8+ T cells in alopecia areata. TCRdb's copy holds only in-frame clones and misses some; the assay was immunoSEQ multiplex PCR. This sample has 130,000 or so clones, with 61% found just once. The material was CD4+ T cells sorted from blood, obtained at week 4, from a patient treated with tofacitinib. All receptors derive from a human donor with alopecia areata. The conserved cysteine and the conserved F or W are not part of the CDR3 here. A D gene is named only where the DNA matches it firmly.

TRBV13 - ASSYRSLGTNIQY
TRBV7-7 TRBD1 ASSPGGFETGELF
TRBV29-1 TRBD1 SVTGQAYTGELF
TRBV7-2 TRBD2 ASSLMGLAASYNEQF
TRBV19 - ASTKGTEANYGYT
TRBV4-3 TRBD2 ASSQEFGGSFYEQY
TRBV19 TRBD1 ASSMGTGGDVETQY
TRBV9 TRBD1 ASSVTGTGTHNEQF
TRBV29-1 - SALPGGQETQY
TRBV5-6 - ASSSVVRTDTQY
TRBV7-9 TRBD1 ASSWDRDGYT
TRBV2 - AAGRYQNYEQY
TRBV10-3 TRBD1 AISESTGQMNTEAF
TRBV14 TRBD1 ASSQDWTGSYEQY
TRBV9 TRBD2 ASSVGAREGETQY
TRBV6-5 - ASRREGTGELF
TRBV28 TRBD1 ASTLRDRGRPQH
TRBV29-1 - SALTNAVSYEQY
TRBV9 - ASSVVREQY
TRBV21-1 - AGDETGNEQF
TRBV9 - ASSPLEEGGYT
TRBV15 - ATSSRLDTEAF
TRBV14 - ASSQESGTGNTDTQY
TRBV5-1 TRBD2 ASSLTSGGTQY
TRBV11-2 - ASSLGAGTEQY
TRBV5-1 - ASAEGPEGTQY
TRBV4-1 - ASSQDWGGGGARKNYGYT
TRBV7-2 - ASSLGRRDGYT
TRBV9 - ASSVNDAYT
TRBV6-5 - ASSYRGVEDTQY
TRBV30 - AWSVMDYGYT
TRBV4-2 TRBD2 ASSQGSSGDSTDTQY
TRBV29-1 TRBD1 SALWGQGRADTQY
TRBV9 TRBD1 ASSFRDRDNSPLH
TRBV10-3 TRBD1 AISEMIGDSKNIQY
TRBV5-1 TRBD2 ASSSGLAGVEQY
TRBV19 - ASNRGIYNEQF
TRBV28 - ASSYSGGYT
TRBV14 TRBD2 ASSRAGTRGDTQY
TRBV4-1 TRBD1 ASSQFPQGDRTEAF
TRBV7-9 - ASSSTTGIHEQY
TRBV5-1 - ASSFGQGPQEQY
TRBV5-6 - ASRLTGNGYT
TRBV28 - ASSSPRRREGYT
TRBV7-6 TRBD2 ASSFTGGAKIETQY
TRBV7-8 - ASSPSIGEQF
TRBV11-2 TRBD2 ASSPGLADYNEQF
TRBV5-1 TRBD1 ASSLGPGTGLYEQY